Sequencing of this T cell receptor (beta chain) was carried out in a study of CD8 T cells in Susac syndrome (dated by TCRdb to the late 2010s). A note on the overall study: Among the Susac syndrome patients who were sequenced, clinically active disease was present in roughly six and clinical remission was observed in 8 or 9. Susac syndrome patients were therapy-naive, on corticosteroids (some also receiving IVIg), or on IVIg alone at blood withdrawal. Repertoire sequencing was used to test whether CD8+ T cell activation and differentiation in Susac syndrome was antigen driven.

A word on this clonotype: Its cognate antigen has yet to be identified. Base qualities are missing; no much larger clone stands one base away.

The investigation overall reported the following: No clonal expansion was detected in the CD4+ T cell repertoire of Susac syndrome patients. The number of individuals in the TCR sequencing and HLA analysis was acknowledged as relatively small.

Reading the germline V gene gives CDR1 SGDLS and CDR2 YYNGEE. V loses 0 bases, J loses 0 bases, and the germline ends lie 9 bases apart. From cysteine to phenylalanine, the CDR3 is 16 amino acids long. Of all the DNA, just the CDR3 is kept, 48 bases in frame from base 1. Peripheral blood CD8+ and CD4+ T cells from healthy donors, Susac syndrome patients and multiple sclerosis patients were profiled using high-throughput TCR beta sequencing. The Susac syndrome patients fulfilled recently defined diagnostic criteria for definite or probable disease. Bulk CD8+ and CD4+ T cells were purified magnetically by negative isolation, whereas CD8+ TEMRA cells were enriched by FACS. Blood was collected in EDTA tubes and processed within 24 hours, with PBMCs isolated through density gradient centrifugation. PBMCs intended for TCR sequencing were cryopreserved in liquid nitrogen and thawed later in a water bath at 37 degrees C. A purity of at least 90% was achieved for sorted or isolated CD4+, CD8+ and CD8+ TEMRA cells.

RNA was extracted using the RNeasy kit, and about 0.45 to 1 microgram was reverse transcribed with random hexamers. The immunoSEQ multiplex PCR assay, which covers 54 Vbeta and 13 Jbeta segments, was used to amplify TCR beta CDR3 regions. To correct PCR amplification bias, a synthetic template baseline was used for both primer optimization and computational correction. Per the source publication's procedure: Reads were assigned to V, D and J genes according to IMGT and analyzed in immunoSEQ Analyzer, with only productive sequences retained. Clonality was computed as one minus Shannon entropy normalized by log2 of the number of productive unique sequences. For each patient and control, public and private clones were evaluated within the 100 most prevalent clones. Clones were defined as Susac-specific if absent from the healthy and MS cohorts, from approximately 1,100 published viral clones and from other ImmuneACCESS disease sequences. TCRdb trimmed the raw reads at Q25, called clones with MiXCR and kept productive beta chains. When rows share a CDR3 protein, they turn into one entry using the most common DNA and genes. These V and J calls rely on TCRdb rather than the paper's analysis. The sample table holds about 240,000 distinct CDR3 sequences, of which about 96% were seen once. Together, the top ten hold approximately 0.1% of the sample.

This sequence originates from a human donor with Susac syndrome. The sample was CD4+ T cells from PBMCs. The chain couples TRBV9 to TRBJ2-2; no D gene can be assigned with confidence. The DNA reads as follows: TGTGCCAGCAGCGTAGTACCGGACCCGAACACCGGGGAGCTGTTTTTT. Its amino acids are CASSVVPDPNTGELFF.